This TCR beta chain appears in the sequencing data of a study of blood T cell repertoires in COVID-19. Turning to the study itself: From T cells, B-cell-depleted T cells, or PBMCs came the material, which was cDNA or gDNA.

Seattle enrolled patients during active infection and tracked them longitudinally. Here immunoSEQ multiplex PCR was the method, and the copy in TCRdb shows in-frame clones only, minus some. Of tens of thousands of clones in the sample, approximately 80% were seen once. The germline V gene encodes CDR1 MNHEY and CDR2 SMNVEV (reference sequence). The V gene lost 7 bases and the J gene lost 3 bases, with 19 bases spanning the gap. CDR3 length: 16 amino acids. The TCR originated in a man aged 25-40 years with COVID-19, enrolled during active disease. Material for sequencing was peripheral blood. This chain uses TRBV27 with TRBJ2-1; D possibly corresponds to TRBD2 (7 bases). The CDR3 loop is CASTPLGEGHYNEQFF. The CDR3 region has the DNA TGTGCCAGCACCCCGCTAGGGGAGGGACACTACAATGAGCAGTTCTTC.